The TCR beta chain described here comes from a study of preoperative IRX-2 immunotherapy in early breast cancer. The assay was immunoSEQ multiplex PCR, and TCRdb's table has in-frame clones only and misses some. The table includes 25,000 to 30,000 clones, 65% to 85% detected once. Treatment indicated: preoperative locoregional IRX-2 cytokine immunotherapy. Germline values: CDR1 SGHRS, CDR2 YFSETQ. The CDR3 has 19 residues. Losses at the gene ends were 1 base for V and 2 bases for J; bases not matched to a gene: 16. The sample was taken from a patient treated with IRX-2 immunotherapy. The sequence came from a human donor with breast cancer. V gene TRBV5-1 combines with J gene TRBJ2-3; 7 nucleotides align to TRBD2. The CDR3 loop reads CASSLTGGSPITDTDTQYF. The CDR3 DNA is TGCGCCAGCAGCTTGACCGGCGGGAGTCCAATTACCGACACAGATACGCAGTATTTT.